The T cell receptor (beta chain) under discussion was sequenced for a study of blood T cell repertoires in COVID-19. Trimming cost V 0 bases and J 1 base, with 12 bases left between them. Germline lookup yields CDR1 SGHTA and CDR2 FQGTGA. The CDR3 runs to 16 residues. Clones were sequenced by immunoSEQ multiplex PCR, and TCRdb holds only the in-frame ones, with some missing. The data contain 150,000 to 190,000 clones, 76% of them singletons. The V gene is TRBV7-3, the J gene TRBJ1-1, with D unresolved. The clonotype originates from a woman aged 80 or over with acute or convalescent COVID-19. Sequencing was performed on peripheral blood. This CDR3 reads CASSLTPNNQNTEAFF. For the CDR3, the DNA is TGTGCCAGCAGCTTAACGCCAAACAACCAGAACACTGAAGCTTTCTTT.